The clone carrying this TCR beta chain has at least ten counts. The target antigen is unknown. The junction departs from germline at one end; a sequencing error may be responsible. Beta-chain TCR CDR3 regions were amplified from RNA transcripts. The first-round RT-PCR employed HTBI primers together with the Qiagen OneStep RT-PCR kit. A multiplex PCR was then performed as the second round. TCRdb independently ran MiXCR on the multiplex PCR reads; one entry per CDR3 protein. This table holds 300,000 to 500,000 distinct CDR3 sequences, 15% found once. The CDR3 is 18 residues long. Germline lookup yields CDR1 MNHNS and CDR2 SASEGT. The hyperthyroidism patients, aged 18 to 65, had been newly diagnosed, with under 2 months' duration. The data belong to a study of Graves' ophthalmopathy and Graves' hyperthyroidism. Study findings and constraints: Clonotypes were expanded in thyroid at above 0.001 frequency, and most also appeared in blood.

Material: peripheral blood. The TCR was taken from a woman between 18 and 29 years old with stable Graves' hyperthyroidism. The chain couples TRBV6-1 to TRBJ2-4; 12 bases agree with TRBD2. The CDR3 DNA follows: TGTGCCAGCAGCACGGGACTAGCGGGCGAGGTAGCCAAAAACATTAAGTACTTC. It codes for CASSTGLAGEVAKNIKYF.